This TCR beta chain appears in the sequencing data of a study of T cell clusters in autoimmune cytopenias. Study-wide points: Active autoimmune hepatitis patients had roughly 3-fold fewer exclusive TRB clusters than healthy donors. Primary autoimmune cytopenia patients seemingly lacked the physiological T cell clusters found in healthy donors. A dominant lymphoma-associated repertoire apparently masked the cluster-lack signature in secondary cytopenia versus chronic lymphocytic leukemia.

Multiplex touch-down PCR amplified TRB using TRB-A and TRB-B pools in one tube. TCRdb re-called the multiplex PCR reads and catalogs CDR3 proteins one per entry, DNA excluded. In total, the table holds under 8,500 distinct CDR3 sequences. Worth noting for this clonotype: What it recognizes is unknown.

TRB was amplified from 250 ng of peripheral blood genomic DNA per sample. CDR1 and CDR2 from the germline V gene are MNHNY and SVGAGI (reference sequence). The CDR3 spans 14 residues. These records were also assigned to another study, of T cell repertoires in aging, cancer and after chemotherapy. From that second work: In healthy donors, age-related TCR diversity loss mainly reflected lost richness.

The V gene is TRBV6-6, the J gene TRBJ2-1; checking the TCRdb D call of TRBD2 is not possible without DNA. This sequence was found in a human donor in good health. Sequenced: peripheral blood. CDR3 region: CASSPASGSYEQFF.